The 5 T cell receptor beta chains below come from one sample, sequenced in a study of blood T cell repertoires in COVID-19. Here immunoSEQ multiplex PCR was the method, and the copy in TCRdb shows in-frame clones only, minus some. In the table there are roughly 100,000 clones, more than 70% of which are singletons. Sequenced: peripheral blood. These receptors were taken from a woman aged 55-75 years with acute or convalescent COVID-19.

The chain employs TRBV28 and TRBJ2-7; D is unclear. This CDR3 contains 14 residues. V was shortened by 6 bases and J by 0 bases, with 12 bases between the two germline ends. Germline V gives CDR1 MDHEN, CDR2 SYDVKM. Written as DNA, the CDR3 is TGTGCCAGCAGCCCAGCAGGTAGCTCCTACGAGCAGTACTTC. The encoded protein is CASSPAGSSYEQYF.

The V call is TRBV6-1, the J call TRBJ2-7; 7 bases line up with TRBD2. CDR1 and CDR2 (germline): MNHNS, SASEGT. After removal of 0 bases from V and 7 bases from J, the junction contained 12 bases not matched to a gene. The CDR3 has 16 residues. CDR3 loop: CASSEARDYRTGEQYV. In nucleotides, the CDR3 is TGTGCCAGCAGTGAAGCCCGGGACTACCGAACGGGGGAGCAGTACGTC.

The chain couples TRBV6-5 to TRBJ1-4, with TRBD1 matching 7 bases. Trimming cost V 0 bases and J 10 bases; bases outside gene matches: 2. This CDR3 contains 13 residues. The germline V gene has CDR1 MNHEY and CDR2 SVGAGI. CDR3 region: CASSYSSGGKLFF. The DNA for the CDR3 is TGTGCCAGCAGTTACTCGTCAGGGGGAAAACTGTTTTTT.

The CDR3 here is CASQVNTEAFF. The CDR3, as DNA: TGTGCCAGCCAGGTGAACACTGAAGCTTTCTTT. The V call is TRBV28, the J call TRBJ1-1; D uncertain. Trimming stripped 8 bases from V and 0 bases from J, with 4 bases between. The CDR3 totals 11 residues. The germline V gene has CDR1 MDHEN and CDR2 SYDVKM.

The chain uses TRBV4-1 and TRBJ1-2, with D possibly matching TRBD1 (5 bases). Trimming stripped 3 bases from V and 1 base from J, with 12 bases between. CDR3 length: 15 residues. CDR1 is MGHRA and CDR2 is YSYEKL in the germline V gene. The CDR3 loop is CASSQQLTVNYGYTF. CDR3 nucleotide sequence: TGCGCCAGCAGCCAGCAACTGACAGTTAACTATGGCTACACCTTC.